This T cell receptor (beta chain) was obtained from a study of blood T cell repertoires in COVID-19. Clones were sequenced by immunoSEQ multiplex PCR, and TCRdb holds only the in-frame ones, with some missing. Among 360,000 or so clones listed, roughly 90% were seen once. Seattle patients were enrolled while actively infected and followed longitudinally. The CDR3 has 15 residues. Germline CDR1 and CDR2: KGHSH and LQKENI. Losses at the gene ends were 4 bases for V and 14 bases for J; bases not matched to a gene: 13. The sequence was obtained from a woman aged 55-69 years with COVID-19, enrolled during active disease. The sequenced material came from peripheral blood. The chain has TRBV18 and TRBJ1-4; 10 bases map to TRBD1. Here the CDR3 DNA reads TGTGCCAGCTCACAGTCCGGGACAGGGGCCTCCGAGCTGTTTTTT. This codes for CASSQSGTGASELFF.